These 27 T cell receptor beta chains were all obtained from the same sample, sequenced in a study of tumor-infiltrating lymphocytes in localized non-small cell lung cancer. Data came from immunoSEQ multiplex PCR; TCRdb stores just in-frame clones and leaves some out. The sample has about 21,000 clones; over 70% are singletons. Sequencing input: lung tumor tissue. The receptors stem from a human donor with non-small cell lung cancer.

CDR3 region: CASSPYGTGAWGGYTF. CDR3 in DNA: TGTGCCAGCAGCCCTTACGGGACAGGGGCGTGGGGTGGCTACACCTTC. The chain is built from TRBV14 and TRBJ1-2; TRBD1 matches at 10 bases. The CDR3 runs to 16 residues. V shed 4 bases and J 7 bases; nucleotides not matched to a gene: 12. Germline V gene data show CDR1 as SGHDN and CDR2 as FVKESK. Looking up the rest from reference TRBV14 and TRBJ1-2 gives the full variable domain: EAGVTQFPSHSVIEKGQTVTLRCDPISGHDNLYWYRRVMGKEIKFLLHFVKESKQDESGMPNNRFLAERTGGTYSTLKVQPAELEDSGVYFCASSPYGTGAWGGYTFGSGTRLTVV.

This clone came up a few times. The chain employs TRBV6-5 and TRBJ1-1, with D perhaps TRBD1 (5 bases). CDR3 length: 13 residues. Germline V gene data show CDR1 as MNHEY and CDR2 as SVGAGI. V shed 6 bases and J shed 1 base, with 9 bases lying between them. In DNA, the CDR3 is TGTGCCAGCAGGAGGGGAACGAACACTGAAGCTTTCTTT. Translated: CASRRGTNTEAFF.

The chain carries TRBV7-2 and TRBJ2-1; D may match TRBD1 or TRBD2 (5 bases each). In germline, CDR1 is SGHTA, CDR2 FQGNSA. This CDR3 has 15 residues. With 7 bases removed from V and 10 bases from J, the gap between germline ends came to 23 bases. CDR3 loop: CASMPPGGTQSEQFF. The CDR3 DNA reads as TGTGCCAGCATGCCTCCTGGGGGTACCCAAAGCGAGCAGTTCTTC.

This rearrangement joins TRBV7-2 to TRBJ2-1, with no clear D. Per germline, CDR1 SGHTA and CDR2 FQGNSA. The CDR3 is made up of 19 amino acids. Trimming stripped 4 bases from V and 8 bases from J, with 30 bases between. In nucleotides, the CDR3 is TGTGCCAGCAGCTCCCAATTGCCTCATCGGCTCTCACGCCCCGATGAGCAGTTCTTC. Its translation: CASSSQLPHRLSRPDEQFF.

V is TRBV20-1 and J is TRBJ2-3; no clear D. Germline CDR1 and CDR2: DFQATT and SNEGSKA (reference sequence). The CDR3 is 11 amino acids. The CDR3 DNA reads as TGCAGCCATGCCCCGGCAGATACGCAGTATTTT. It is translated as CSHAPADTQYF.

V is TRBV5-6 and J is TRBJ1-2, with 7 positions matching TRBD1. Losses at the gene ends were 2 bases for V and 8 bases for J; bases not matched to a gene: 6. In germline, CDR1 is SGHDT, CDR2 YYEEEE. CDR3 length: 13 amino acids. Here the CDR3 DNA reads TGTGCCAGCAGCTTAAACAGGGGAATAGGCTACACCTTC. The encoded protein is CASSLNRGIGYTF.

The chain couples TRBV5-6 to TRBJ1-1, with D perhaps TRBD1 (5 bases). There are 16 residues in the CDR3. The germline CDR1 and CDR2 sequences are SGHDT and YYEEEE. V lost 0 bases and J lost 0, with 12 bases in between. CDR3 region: CASSLVGQGMNTEAFF. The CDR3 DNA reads TGTGCCAGCAGCTTGGTAGGTCAGGGCATGAACACTGAAGCTTTCTTT.

CDR3 coding DNA: TGTGCCAGCAGTTTCGGCGGGAGGGACTCCTACAATGAGCAGTTCTTC. Protein: CASSFGGRDSYNEQFF. The V and J genes are TRBV28 and TRBJ2-1; 9 nucleotides align to TRBD2. CDR3 length: 16 amino acids. Trimming at V came to 3 bases and at J to 0 bases, leaving 3 bases not matched to a gene. Germline V gene sequence: CDR1 MDHEN, CDR2 SYDVKM.

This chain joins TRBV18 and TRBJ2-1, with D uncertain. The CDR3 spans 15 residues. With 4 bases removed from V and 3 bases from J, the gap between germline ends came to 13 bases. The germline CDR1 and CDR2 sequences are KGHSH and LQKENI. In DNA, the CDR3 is TGTGCCAGCTCACTTCAAAGAGGTGGCTACAATGAGCAGTTCTTC. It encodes CASSLQRGGYNEQFF.

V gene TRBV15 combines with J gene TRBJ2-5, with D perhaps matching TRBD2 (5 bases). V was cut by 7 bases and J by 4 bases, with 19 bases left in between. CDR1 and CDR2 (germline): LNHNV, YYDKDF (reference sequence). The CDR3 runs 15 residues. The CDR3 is CATTLGVGPPETQYF. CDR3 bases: TGTGCCACCACCCTGGGAGTAGGGCCCCCAGAGACCCAGTACTTC. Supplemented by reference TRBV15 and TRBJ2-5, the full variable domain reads DAMVIQNPRYQVTQFGKPVTLSCSQTLNHNVMYWYQQKSSQAPKLLFHYYDKDFNNEADTPDNFQSRRPNTSFCFLDIRSPGLGDTAMYLCATTLGVGPPETQYFGPGTRLLVL.

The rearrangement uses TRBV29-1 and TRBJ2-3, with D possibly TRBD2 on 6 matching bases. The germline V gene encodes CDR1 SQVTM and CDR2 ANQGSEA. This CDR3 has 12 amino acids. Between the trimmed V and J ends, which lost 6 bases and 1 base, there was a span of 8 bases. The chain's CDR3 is CSVGEGTDTQYF. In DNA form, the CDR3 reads TGCAGCGTGGGGGAGGGCACAGATACGCAGTATTTT.

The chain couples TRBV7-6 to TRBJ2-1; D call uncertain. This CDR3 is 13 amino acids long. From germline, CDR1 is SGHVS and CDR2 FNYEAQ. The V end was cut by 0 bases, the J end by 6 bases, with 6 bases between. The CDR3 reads CASSLASSNEQFF. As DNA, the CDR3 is TGTGCCAGCAGCTTAGCTAGCAGCAATGAGCAGTTCTTC.

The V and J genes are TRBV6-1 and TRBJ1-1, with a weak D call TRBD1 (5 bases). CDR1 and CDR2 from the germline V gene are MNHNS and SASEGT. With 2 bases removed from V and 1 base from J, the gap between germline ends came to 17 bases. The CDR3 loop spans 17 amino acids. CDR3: CASSELPGSGGNTEAFF. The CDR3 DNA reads TGTGCCAGCAGTGAATTACCGGGCAGTGGGGGGAACACTGAAGCTTTCTTT.

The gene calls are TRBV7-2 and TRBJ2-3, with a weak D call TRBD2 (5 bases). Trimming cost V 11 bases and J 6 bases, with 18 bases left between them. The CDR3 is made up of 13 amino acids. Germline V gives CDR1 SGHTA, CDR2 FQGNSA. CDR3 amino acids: CAVGGGPQDTQYF. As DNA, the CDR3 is TGTGCCGTAGGAGGCGGTCCGCAGGATACGCAGTATTTT.

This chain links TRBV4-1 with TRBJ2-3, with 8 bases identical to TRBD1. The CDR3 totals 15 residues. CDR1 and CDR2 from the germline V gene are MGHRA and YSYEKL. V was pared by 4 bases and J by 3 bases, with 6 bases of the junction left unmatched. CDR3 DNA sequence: TGCGCCAGCAGCCGATCGACAGGGGCGACAGATACGCAGTATTTT. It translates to CASSRSTGATDTQYF.

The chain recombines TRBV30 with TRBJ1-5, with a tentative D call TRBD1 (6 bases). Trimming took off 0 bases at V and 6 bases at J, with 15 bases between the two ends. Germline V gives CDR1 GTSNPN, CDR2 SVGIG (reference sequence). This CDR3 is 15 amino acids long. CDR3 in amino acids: CAWSVQGQGIQPQHF. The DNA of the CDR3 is TGTGCCTGGAGTGTACAGGGTCAGGGTATTCAGCCCCAGCATTTT. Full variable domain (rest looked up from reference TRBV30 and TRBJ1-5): SQTIHQWPATLVQPVGSPLSLECTVEGTSNPNLYWYRQAAGRGLQLLFYSVGIGQISSEVPQNLSASRPQDRQFILSSKKLLLSDSGFYLCAWSVQGQGIQPQHFGDGTRLSIL.

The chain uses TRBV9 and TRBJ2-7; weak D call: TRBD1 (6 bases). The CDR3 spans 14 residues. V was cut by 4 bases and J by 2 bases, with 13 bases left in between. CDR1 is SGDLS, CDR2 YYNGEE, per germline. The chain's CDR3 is CASSSRTAPYEQYF. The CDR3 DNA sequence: TGTGCCAGCAGCTCCCGGACAGCCCCCTACGAGCAGTACTTC.

The CDR3 sequence is CASSLTSGRDAYNEQFF. The CDR3 DNA follows: TGTGCCAGCAGCCTGACTAGCGGCCGGGACGCCTACAATGAGCAGTTCTTC. The rearrangement links TRBV7-9 to TRBJ2-1, with 9 nucleotides matching TRBD2. CDR1 and CDR2 (germline): SEHNR, FQNEAQ (reference sequence). CDR3 length: 17 residues. Trimming removed 5 bases from V and 2 bases from J; junction bases left unmatched: 10. The complete variable domain, with remaining parts taken from reference TRBV7-9 and TRBJ2-1, reads DTGVSQNPRHKITKRGQNVTFRCDPISEHNRLYWYRQTLGQGPEFLTYFQNEAQLEKSRLLSDRFSAERPKGSFSTLEIQRTEQGDSAMYLCASSLTSGRDAYNEQFFGPGTRLTVL.

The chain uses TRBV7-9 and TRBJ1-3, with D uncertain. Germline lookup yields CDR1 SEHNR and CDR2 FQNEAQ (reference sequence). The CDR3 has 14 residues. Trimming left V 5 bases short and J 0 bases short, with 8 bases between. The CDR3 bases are TGTGCCAGCAGCCCGGGGAGCTCTGGAAACACCATATATTTT. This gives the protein CASSPGSSGNTIYF.

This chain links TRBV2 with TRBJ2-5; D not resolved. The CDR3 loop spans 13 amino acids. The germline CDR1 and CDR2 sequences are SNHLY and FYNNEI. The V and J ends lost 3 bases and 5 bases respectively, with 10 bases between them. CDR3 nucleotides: TGTGCCAGCAGTGACCAGGTGGGGGAGACCCAGTACTTC. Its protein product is CASSDQVGETQYF.

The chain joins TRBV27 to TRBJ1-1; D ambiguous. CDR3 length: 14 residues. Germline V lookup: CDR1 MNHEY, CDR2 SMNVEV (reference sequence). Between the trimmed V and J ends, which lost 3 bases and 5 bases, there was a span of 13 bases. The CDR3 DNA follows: TGTGCCAGCAGTTTGGGGAGGAGGCGAACTGAAGCTTTCTTT. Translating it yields CASSLGRRRTEAFF.

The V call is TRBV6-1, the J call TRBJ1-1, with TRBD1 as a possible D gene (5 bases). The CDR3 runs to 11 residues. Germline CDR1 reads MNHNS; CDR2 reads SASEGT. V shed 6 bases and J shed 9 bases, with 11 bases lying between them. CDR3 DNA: TGTGCCAGCAGGGCGCAGGGTCAAGCTTTCTTT. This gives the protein CASRAQGQAFF.

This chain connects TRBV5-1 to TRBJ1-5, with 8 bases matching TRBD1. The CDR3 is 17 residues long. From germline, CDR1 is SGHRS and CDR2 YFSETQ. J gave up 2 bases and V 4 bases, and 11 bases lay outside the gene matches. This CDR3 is CASSPDGQGARNQPQHF. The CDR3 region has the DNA TGCGCCAGCAGCCCGGATGGGCAGGGGGCGCGCAATCAGCCCCAGCATTTT.

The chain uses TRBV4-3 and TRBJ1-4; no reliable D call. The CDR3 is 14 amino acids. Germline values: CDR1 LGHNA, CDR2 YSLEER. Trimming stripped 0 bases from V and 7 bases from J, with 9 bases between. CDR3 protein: CASSQDAVGEKLFF. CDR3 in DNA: TGCGCCAGCAGCCAAGATGCAGTGGGTGAAAAACTGTTTTTT.

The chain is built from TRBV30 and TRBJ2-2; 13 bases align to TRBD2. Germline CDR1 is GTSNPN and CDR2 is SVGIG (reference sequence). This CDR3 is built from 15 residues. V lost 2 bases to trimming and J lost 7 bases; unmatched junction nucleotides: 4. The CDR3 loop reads CAWSPGLAGVGELFF. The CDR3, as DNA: TGTGCCTGGAGTCCAGGACTAGCGGGAGTCGGGGAGCTGTTTTTT. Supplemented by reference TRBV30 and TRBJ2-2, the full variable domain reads SQTIHQWPATLVQPVGSPLSLECTVEGTSNPNLYWYRQAAGRGLQLLFYSVGIGQISSEVPQNLSASRPQDRQFILSSKKLLLSDSGFYLCAWSPGLAGVGELFFGEGSRLTVL.

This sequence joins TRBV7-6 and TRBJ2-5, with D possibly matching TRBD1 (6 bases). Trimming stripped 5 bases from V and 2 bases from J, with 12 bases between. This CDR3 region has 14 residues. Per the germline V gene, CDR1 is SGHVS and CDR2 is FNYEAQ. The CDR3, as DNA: TGTGCCAGCAGCCCGACAGGTGCACAAGAGACCCAGTACTTC. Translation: CASSPTGAQETQYF.

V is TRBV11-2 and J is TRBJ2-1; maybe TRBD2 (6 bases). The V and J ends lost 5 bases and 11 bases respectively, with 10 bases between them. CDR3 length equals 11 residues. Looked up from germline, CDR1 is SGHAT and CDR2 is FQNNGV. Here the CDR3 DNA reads TGTGCCAGCAGCCCTGGGACTCAGCAGTTCTTC. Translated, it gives CASSPGTQQFF.